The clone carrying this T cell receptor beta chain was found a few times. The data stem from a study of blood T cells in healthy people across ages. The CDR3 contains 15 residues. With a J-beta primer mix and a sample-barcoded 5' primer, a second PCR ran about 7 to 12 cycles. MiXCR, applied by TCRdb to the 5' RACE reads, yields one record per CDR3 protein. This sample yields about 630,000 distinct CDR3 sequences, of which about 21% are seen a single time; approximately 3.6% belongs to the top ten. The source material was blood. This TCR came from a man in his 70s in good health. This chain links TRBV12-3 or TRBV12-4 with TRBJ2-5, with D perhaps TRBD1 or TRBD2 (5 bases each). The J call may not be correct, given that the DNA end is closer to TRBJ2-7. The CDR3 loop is CASSRGWGGTYEQYF. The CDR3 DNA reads TGTGCCAGCAGTCGGGGCTGGGGTGGGACCTACGAGCAGTACTTC.